This TCR beta chain was sequenced in a study of blood T cells in healthy people across ages. A sample-barcoded 5' primer and a J-beta primer mix were used in a second PCR of about 7 to 12 cycles. TCRdb re-analysed the 5' RACE reads in MiXCR, keeping a single row per CDR3 protein. Of about 670,000 distinct CDR3 sequences in the sample, approximately 40% were seen once. The CDR3 sequence is 15 residues long. Trimming took off 5 bases at V and 11 bases at J, with 22 bases between the two ends. Germline values: CDR1 LNHDA, CDR2 SQIVND (reference sequence). Findings and limits, study-wide: Roughly linearly, TCR beta diversity per million T cells fell as age increased.

About this clonotype: Its antigen is undetermined.

In terms of origin and age, donors were healthy Caucasian individuals from Russia aged roughly 6 to 100. Each donor gave approximately 9.1 milliliters of peripheral blood. This sequence originates from a man at least 80 years old in good health. The chain couples TRBV19 to TRBJ1-5; D unclear. The specimen sequenced was blood. The CDR3 spells CASSSVEVVTRTQHF. DNA of the CDR3: TGTGCCAGTAGTTCCGTAGAGGTGGTTACGCGGACCCAGCATTTT. The whole variable domain, filled in from reference TRBV19 and TRBJ1-5, reads DGGITQSPKYLFRKEGQNVTLSCEQNLNHDAMYWYRQDPGQGLRLIYYSQIVNDFQKGDIAEGYSVSREKKESFPLTVTSAQKNPTAFYLCASSSVEVVTRTQHFGDGTRLSIL.